The 10 T cell receptor beta chains in this list originate from one sample, sequenced in a study of regulatory T cells in long-lasting Graves disease. Building of the TCR beta libraries involved iRepertoire HTBI primers and Arm-PCR of CDR3 regions. From the multiplex PCR reads, TCRdb called clonotypes with MiXCR, one entry per CDR3 protein. This sample has roughly 400,000 distinct CDR3 sequences; roughly 15% occur once, and the top ten carry around 23%. Time point indicated: newly diagnosed GD, antithyroid drugs for less than 3 months. Extracted PBMC RNA gave rise to the TCR library. This same sample was also taken into another study, of T cells in Graves' hyperthyroidism and ophthalmopathy.

The material was peripheral blood mononuclear cells (PBMCs), obtained at new diagnosis, from a patient treated with antithyroid drugs. The receptors derive from a woman between 18 and 30 years old with Graves disease.

The rearrangement links TRBV7-9 to TRBJ1-2, with TRBD1 matching over 8 bases. V lost 3 bases and J lost 8; bases outside the gene matches: 8. The germline V gene encodes CDR1 SEHNR and CDR2 FQNEAQ (reference sequence). This CDR3 spans 14 amino acids. In DNA form, the CDR3 reads TGTGCCAGCAGCTTTACAGGGGGATATCAAGGCTACACCTTC. Protein product: CASSFTGGYQGYTF.

At least ten counts were recorded for this clonotype. This rearrangement joins TRBV24-1 to TRBJ2-1, with D perhaps matching TRBD1 or TRBD2 (6 bases each). Germline V gene sequence: CDR1 KGHDR, CDR2 SFDVKD. V was pared by 2 bases and J by 6 bases, with 13 bases between. The CDR3 runs 15 residues. The CDR3 reads CATSDWGARGNEQFF. The CDR3 DNA follows: TGTGCCACCAGTGATTGGGGGGCGCGGGGCAATGAGCAGTTCTTC.

This clonotype has a count of ten or more. This rearrangement joins TRBV5-1 to TRBJ2-1; 8 bases map to TRBD2. The ends lost 0 bases at V and 9 bases at J; junction bases unmatched: 8. Germline V lookup: CDR1 SGHRS, CDR2 YFSETQ. There are 15 residues in the CDR3. The CDR3 loop is CASSLVAGYSGEQFF. The CDR3 coding sequence is TGCGCCAGCAGCTTGGTAGCGGGATATAGCGGTGAGCAGTTCTTC.

Worth noting for this clonotype: The junction departs from germline at one end; a sequencing error may be responsible. The chain uses TRBV7-9 and TRBJ1-1; TRBD1 is a possible D gene (5 bases). Germline-derived CDR1 and CDR2 are SEHNR and FQNEAQ (reference sequence). The CDR3 has 14 amino acids. The CDR3 here is CASSLGTVNNEAFF. CDR3 coding DNA: TGTGCCAGCAGCCTAGGGACGGTGAACAATGAAGCTTTCTTT.

This clonotype was recorded at least ten times. The J gene is TRBJ2-1, the V gene TRBV27; 9 bases agree with TRBD2. The germline V gene encodes CDR1 MNHEY and CDR2 SMNVEV (reference sequence). This CDR3 spans 15 amino acids. The junction had 11 bases not matched to a gene; V was cut back by 5 bases and J by 9 bases. The CDR3 spells CASSPGTSSYGEQFF. The CDR3 region has the DNA TGTGCCAGCAGTCCCGGGACTAGCAGCTACGGTGAGCAGTTCTTC.

This clonotype turned up a few times. V and J are TRBV10-3 and TRBJ2-7, with 7 bases that match TRBD2. The CDR3 covers 14 residues. Trimming removed 2 bases from V and 2 bases from J; junction bases left unmatched: 3. Germline V gives CDR1 ENHRY, CDR2 SYGVKD. The CDR3 here is CAISELSGAYEQYF. CDR3 coding DNA: TGTGCCATCAGTGAGCTAAGCGGGGCCTACGAGCAGTACTTC.

The chain couples TRBV19 to TRBJ2-1, with 11 bases aligning to TRBD1. With 2 bases clipped from V and 6 bases from J, the junction kept 3 bases outside the gene matches. CDR1 is LNHDA and CDR2 is SQIVND in the germline V gene (reference sequence). The CDR3 is 15 residues long. CDR3 residues: CASSIRGQGANEQFF. CDR3 coding DNA: TGTGCCAGTAGTATACGCGGACAGGGGGCCAATGAGCAGTTCTTC.

This chain connects TRBV14 to TRBJ1-1; the D is unclear. The germline V and J ends were trimmed by 6 bases and 0 bases, with 8 bases remaining between them. CDR1 and CDR2 (germline): SGHDN, FVKESK. There are 13 residues in the CDR3. CDR3 in amino acids: CASRQLLNTEAFF. CDR3 sequence (DNA): TGTGCCAGCAGACAGCTATTGAACACTGAAGCTTTCTTT.

This clonotype was seen only a few times. CDR3 loop: CSGRGASYNEQFF. The CDR3 DNA reads TGCAGTGGGCGGGGGGCCTCCTACAATGAGCAGTTCTTC. The chain is built from TRBV20-1 and TRBJ2-1; 8 nucleotides match TRBD2. The CDR3 sequence is 13 residues long. V shed 7 bases, J shed 0 bases, and the junction held 2 bases outside the gene matches. CDR1 and CDR2 (germline): DFQATT, SNEGSKA (reference sequence).

The chain employs TRBV6-1 and TRBJ2-3; D uncertain. The CDR3 runs to 13 residues. V lost 1 base, J lost 6 bases, and 8 bases lay in between. Germline CDR1 is MNHNS and CDR2 is SASEGT. CDR3 sequence: CASSEGWADTQYF. The CDR3 DNA is TGTGCCAGCAGTGAAGGATGGGCGGATACGCAGTATTTT.